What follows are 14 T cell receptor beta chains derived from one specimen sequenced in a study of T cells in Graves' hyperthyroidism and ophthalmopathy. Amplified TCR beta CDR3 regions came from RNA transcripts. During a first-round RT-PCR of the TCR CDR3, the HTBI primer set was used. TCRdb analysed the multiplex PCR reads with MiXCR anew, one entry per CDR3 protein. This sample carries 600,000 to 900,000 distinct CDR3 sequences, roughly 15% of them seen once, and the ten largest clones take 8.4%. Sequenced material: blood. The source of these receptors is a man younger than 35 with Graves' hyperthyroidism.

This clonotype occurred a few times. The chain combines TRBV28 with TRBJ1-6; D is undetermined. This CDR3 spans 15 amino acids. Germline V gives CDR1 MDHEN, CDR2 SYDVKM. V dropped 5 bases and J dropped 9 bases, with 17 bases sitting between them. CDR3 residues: CASSPPLGGTSPLHF. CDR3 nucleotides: TGTGCCAGCAGTCCACCCCTGGGAGGAACTTCACCCCTCCACTTT.

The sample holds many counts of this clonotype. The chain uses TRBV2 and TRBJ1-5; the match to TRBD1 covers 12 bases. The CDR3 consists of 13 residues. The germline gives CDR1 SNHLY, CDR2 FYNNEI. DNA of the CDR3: TGTGCGGGGGGACAGGGGGCAGGTCAGCCCCAGCATTTT. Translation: CAGGQGAGQPQHF.

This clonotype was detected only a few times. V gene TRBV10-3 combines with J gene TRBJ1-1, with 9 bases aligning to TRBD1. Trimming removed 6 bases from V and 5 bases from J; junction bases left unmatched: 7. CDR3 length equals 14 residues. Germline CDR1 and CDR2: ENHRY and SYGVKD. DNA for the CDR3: TGTGCCATCAGCGGCGCGACAGGGGGGACTGAAGCTTTCTTT. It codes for CAISGATGGTEAFF.

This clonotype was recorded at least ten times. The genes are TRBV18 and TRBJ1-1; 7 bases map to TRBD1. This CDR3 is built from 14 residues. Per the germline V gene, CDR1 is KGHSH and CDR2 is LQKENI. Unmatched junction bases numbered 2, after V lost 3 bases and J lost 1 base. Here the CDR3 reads CASSPTGSNTEAFF. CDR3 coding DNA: TGTGCCAGCTCACCGACAGGGTCGAACACTGAAGCTTTCTTT.

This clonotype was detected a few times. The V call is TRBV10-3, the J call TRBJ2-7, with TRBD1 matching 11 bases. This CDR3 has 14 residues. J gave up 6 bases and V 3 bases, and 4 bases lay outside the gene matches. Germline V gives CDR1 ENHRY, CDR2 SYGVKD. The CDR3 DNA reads TGTGCCATCAGTGACCTCGGACAGGGGGCCGAGCAGTACTTC. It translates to CAISDLGQGAEQYF.

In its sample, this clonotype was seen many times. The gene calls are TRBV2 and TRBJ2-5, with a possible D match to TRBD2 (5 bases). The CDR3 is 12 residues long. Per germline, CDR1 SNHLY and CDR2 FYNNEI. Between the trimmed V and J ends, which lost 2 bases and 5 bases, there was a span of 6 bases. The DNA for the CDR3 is TGTGCCAGCAGTGAAACTAGGGAGACCCAGTACTTC. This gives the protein CASSETRETQYF.

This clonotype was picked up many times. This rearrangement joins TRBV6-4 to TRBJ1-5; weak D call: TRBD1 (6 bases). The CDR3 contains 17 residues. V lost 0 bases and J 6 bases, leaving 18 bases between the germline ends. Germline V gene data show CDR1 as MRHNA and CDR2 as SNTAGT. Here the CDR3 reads CASSDSSHRVYFQPQHF. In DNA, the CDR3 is TGTGCCAGCAGTGACTCGAGTCACAGGGTGTATTTTCAGCCCCAGCATTTT.

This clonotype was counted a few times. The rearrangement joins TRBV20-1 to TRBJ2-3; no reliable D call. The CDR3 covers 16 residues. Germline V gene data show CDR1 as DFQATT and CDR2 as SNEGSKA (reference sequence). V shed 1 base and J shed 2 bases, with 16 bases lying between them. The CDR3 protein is CSARGPLGLYTDTQYF. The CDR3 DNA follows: TGCAGTGCTAGAGGTCCCCTCGGGCTTTACACAGATACGCAGTATTTT.

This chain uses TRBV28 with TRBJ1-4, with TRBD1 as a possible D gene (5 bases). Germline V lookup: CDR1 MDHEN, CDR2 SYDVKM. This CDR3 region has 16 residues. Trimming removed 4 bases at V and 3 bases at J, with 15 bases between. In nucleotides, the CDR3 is TGTGCCAGCAGTTCTAAATCAGGGATGGCTAATGAAAAACTGTTTTTT. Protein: CASSSKSGMANEKLFF.

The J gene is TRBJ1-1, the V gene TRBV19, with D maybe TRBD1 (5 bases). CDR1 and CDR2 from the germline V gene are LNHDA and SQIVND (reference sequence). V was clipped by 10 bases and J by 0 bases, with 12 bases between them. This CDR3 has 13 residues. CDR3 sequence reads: CATGPMLNTEAFF. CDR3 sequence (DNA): TGTGCCACGGGACCGATGTTGAACACTGAAGCTTTCTTT.

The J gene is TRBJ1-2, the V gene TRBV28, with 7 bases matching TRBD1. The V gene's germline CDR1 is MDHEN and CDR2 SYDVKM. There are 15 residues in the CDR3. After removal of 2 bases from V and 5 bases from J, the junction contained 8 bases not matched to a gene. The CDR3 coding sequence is TGTGCCAGCAGTTTAGGCGTGAGGGGGCAATATGGCTACACCTTC. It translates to CASSLGVRGQYGYTF.

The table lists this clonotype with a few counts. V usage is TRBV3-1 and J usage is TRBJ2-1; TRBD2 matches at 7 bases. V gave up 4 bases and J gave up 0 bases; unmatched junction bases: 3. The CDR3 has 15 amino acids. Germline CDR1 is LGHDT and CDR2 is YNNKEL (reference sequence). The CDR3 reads CASSPGLISYNEQFF. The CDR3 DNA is TGTGCCAGCAGCCCGGGACTAATCTCCTACAATGAGCAGTTCTTC.

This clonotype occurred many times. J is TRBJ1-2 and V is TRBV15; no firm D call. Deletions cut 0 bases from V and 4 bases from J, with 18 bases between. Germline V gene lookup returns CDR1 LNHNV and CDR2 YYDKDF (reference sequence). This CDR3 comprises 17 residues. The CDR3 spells CATSRDVGFAGPYGYTF. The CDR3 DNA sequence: TGTGCCACCAGCAGAGACGTCGGATTTGCTGGCCCCTATGGCTACACCTTC.

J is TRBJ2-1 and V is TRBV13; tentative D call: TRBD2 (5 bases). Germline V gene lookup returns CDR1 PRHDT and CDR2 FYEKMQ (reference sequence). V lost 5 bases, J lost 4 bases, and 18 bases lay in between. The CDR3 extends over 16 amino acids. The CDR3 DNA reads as TGTGCCAGCAGCCCCGGGGAGCGGTCTTTGTACAATGAGCAGTTCTTC. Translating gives CASSPGERSLYNEQFF.